This TCR beta chain was retrieved from a study of pediatric ulcerative colitis. Sequencing used immunoSEQ multiplex PCR; TCRdb keeps in-frame clones, though not all of them. The sample holds about 64,000 clones, 86% seen once. V lost 2 bases and J lost 4, with 11 bases in between. Germline assignment: CDR1 MNHEY and CDR2 SMNVEV (reference sequence). CDR3 length: 14 residues. Overall study findings and caveats: This repertoire reflects total lymphocytes rather than subpopulations like regulatory T cells. Compared with controls, ulcerative colitis showed greater blood-rectum clone sharing. No controls had the two rectal clonotypes shared by ulcerative colitis patients.

Concerning this clone itself: The antigen is undetermined.

Sequences were obtained from blood. This chain connects TRBV27 to TRBJ1-2; D call uncertain. The sequence was obtained from a boy between 10 and 17 years old with severe ulcerative colitis. In DNA, the CDR3 is TGTGCCAGCAGTTTAAAGGTTTCCGCCTATGGCTACACCTTC. Its protein product is CASSLKVSAYGYTF.